This T cell receptor (beta chain) came from a study of identical twins' blood T cells. Source study methods: Each donor had about 100,000 to nearly 550,000 clonotypes. Each CDR3 protein gets one entry after TCRdb re-called the 5' RACE reads with MiXCR. TCRdb, not the authors, supplied the V and J calls. The sample yields 400,000 or so distinct CDR3 sequences, roughly 28% seen once. Notes on the study in general: Top TCRbeta clonotypes were shared more with twin than unrelated donors. Twin repertoire similarity may partly reflect shared environment.

The CDR3 is 12 residues long. Germline V gene sequence: CDR1 MNHNS, CDR2 SASEGT. Trimming pared 5 bases from V and 5 bases from J, leaving 6 bases between. This clonotype was counted many times. Its antigen is unknown. This sequence joins TRBV6-1 and TRBJ1-4; D is ambiguous. Sequenced input: PBMCs. The source is a woman between 18 and 50 years old in good health. The CDR3 sequence: CASSRQNEKLFF. In DNA, the CDR3 is TGTGCCAGCAGTCGGCAGAATGAAAAACTGTTTTTT.